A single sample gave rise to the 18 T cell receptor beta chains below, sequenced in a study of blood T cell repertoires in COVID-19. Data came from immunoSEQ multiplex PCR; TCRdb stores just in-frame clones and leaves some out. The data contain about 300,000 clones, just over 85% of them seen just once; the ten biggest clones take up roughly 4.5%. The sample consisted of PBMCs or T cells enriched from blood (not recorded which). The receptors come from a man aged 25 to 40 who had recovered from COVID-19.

The CDR3 nucleotides are TGTGCCAGCTCACCGGCCGTGCAAGAGACCCAGTACTTC. Translating gives CASSPAVQETQYF. The chain joins TRBV18 to TRBJ2-5; unclear D gene. This CDR3 comprises 13 residues. Germline V lookup: CDR1 KGHSH, CDR2 LQKENI. Trimming removed 3 bases from V and 2 bases from J, with 7 bases in between.

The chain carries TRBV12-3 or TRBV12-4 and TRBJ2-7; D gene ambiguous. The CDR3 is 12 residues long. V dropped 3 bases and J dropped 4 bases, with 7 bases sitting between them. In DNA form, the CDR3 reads TGTGCCAGCAGTTTTATACAATACGAGCAGTACTTC. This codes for CASSFIQYEQYF.

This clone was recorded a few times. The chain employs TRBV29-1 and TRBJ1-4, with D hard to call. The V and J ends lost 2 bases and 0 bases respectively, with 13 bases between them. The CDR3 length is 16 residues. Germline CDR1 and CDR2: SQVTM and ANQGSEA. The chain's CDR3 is CSVEWGESATNEKLFF. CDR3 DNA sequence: TGCAGCGTTGAATGGGGAGAGTCTGCAACTAATGAAAAACTGTTTTTT.

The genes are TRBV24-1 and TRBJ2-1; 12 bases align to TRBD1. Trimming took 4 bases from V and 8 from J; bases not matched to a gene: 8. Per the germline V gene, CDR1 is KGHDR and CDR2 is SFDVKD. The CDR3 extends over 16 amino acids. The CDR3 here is CATSESGTGGKDEQFF. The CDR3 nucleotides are TGTGCCACCAGTGAATCCGGGACAGGGGGCAAGGATGAGCAGTTCTTC.

The CDR3 sequence is CASSQLGETGASRDYGYTF. The CDR3 DNA sequence: TGTGCCAGCAGCCAATTAGGGGAGACAGGGGCATCGAGGGACTATGGCTACACCTTC. The chain is built from TRBV14 and TRBJ1-2; 8 positions agree with TRBD1. The CDR3 consists of 19 residues. CDR1 and CDR2 (germline): SGHDN, FVKESK. V trimming: 2 bases; J trimming: 3 bases; junction bases outside the gene matches: 17.

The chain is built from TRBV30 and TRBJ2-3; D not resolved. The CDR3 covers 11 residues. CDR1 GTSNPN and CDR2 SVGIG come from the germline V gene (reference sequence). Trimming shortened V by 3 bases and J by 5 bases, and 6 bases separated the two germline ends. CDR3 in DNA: TGTGCCTGGAGCGACAAAGATACGCAGTATTTT. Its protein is CAWSDKDTQYF.

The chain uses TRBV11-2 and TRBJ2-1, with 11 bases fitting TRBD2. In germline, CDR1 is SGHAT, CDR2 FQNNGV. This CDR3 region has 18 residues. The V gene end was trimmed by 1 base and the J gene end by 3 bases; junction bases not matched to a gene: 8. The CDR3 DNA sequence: TGTGCCAGCAGCTTAGGTCTGGTGCTAGCGGGAGGCTACAATGAGCAGTTCTTC. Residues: CASSLGLVLAGGYNEQFF.

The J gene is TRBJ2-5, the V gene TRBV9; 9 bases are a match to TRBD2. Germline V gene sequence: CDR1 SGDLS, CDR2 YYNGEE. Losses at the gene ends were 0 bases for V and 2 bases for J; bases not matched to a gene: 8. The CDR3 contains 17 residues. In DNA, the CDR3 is TGTGCCAGCAGCGTAGGGGTAGCGGGGGACTTACAAGAGACCCAGTACTTC. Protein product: CASSVGVAGDLQETQYF. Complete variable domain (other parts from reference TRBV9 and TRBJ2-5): DSGVTQTPKHLITATGQRVTLRCSPRSGDLSVYWYQQSLDQGLQFLIQYYNGEERAKGNILERFSAQQFPDLHSELNLSSLELGDSALYFCASSVGVAGDLQETQYFGPGTRLLVL.

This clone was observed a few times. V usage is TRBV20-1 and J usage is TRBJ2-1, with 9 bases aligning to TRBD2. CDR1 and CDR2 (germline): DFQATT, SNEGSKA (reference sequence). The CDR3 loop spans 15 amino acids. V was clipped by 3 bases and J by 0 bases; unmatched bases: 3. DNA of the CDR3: TGCAGTGCTAGTCGACTAGCGGTCTCCTACAATGAGCAGTTCTTC. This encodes CSASRLAVSYNEQFF.

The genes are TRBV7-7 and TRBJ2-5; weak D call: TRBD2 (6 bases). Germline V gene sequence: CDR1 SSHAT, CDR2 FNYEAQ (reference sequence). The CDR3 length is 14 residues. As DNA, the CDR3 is TGTGCTAGCGGTGGGACTGGCCCGGGAGAGACCCAGTACTTC. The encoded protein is CASGGTGPGETQYF.

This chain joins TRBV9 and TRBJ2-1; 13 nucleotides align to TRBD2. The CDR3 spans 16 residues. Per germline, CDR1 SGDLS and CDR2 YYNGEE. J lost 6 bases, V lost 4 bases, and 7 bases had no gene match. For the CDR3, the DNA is TGTGCCAGCAGCCAACTAGCGGGGGGGCCTTCCAATGAGCAGTTCTTC. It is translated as CASSQLAGGPSNEQFF.

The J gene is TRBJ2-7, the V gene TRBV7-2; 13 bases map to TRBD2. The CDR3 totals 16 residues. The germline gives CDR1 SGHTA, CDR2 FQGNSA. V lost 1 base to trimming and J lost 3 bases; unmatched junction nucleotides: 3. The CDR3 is CASSLGLAGGNYEQYF. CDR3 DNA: TGTGCCAGCAGCTTAGGACTAGCGGGAGGTAACTACGAGCAGTACTTC. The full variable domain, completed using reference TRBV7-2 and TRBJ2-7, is GAGVSQSPSNKVTEKGKDVELRCDPISGHTALYWYRQSLGQGLEFLIYFQGNSAPDKSGLPSDRFSAERTGGSVSTLTIQRTQQEDSAVYLCASSLGLAGGNYEQYFGPGTRLTVT.

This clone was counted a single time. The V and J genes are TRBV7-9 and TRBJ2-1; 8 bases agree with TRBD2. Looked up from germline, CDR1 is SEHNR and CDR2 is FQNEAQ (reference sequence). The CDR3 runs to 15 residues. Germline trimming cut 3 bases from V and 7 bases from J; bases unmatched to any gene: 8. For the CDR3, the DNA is TGTGCCAGCAGCTTTTTGTTAGCGGGGAGGAATGAGCAGTTCTTC. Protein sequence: CASSFLLAGRNEQFF.

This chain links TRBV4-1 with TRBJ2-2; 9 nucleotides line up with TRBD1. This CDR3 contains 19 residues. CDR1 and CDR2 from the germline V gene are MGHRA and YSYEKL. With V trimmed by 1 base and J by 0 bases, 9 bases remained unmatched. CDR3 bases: TGCGCCAGCAGCCAAGTGTCCGGGACAGGGCACGCGAACACCGGGGAGCTGTTTTTT. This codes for CASSQVSGTGHANTGELFF.

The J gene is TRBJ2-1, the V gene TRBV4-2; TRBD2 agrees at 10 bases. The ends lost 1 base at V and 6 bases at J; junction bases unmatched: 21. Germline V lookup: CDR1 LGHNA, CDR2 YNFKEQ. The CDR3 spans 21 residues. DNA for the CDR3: TGTGCCAGCAGCCAAGTATCGAGGCTAGCGGGAGTTGATTATTTCTTCAATGAGCAGTTCTTC. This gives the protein CASSQVSRLAGVDYFFNEQFF.

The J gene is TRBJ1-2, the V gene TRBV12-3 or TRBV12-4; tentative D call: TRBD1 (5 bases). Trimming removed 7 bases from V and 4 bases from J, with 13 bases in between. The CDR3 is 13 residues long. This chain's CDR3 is CASNLGLGYGYTF. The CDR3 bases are TGTGCCAGCAATCTGGGGCTTGGCTATGGCTACACCTTC.

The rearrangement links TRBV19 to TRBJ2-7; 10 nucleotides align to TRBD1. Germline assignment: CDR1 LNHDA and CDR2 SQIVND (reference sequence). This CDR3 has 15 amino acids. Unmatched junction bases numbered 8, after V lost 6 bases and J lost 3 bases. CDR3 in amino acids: CASSTGTGAIYEQYF. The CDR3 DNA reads TGTGCCAGTAGCACCGGGACAGGGGCAATCTACGAGCAGTACTTC.

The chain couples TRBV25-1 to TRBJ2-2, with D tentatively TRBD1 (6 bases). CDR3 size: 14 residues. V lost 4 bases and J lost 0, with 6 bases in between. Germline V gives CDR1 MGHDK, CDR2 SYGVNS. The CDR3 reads CASSGTANTGELFF. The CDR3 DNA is TGTGCCAGCAGTGGGACAGCGAACACCGGGGAGCTGTTTTTT.